These T cell receptor beta chains were read from a single sample in a study of OX40 agonist ivuxolimab in advanced cancers. The repertoire was sequenced with immunoSEQ multiplex PCR; TCRdb's copy has only in-frame clones and lacks some. The table lists roughly 20,000 clones, about 79% of them singletons. Sequenced material: CD4+ or CD8+ T cells sorted from blood, taken in a trial of the OX40 agonist ivuxolimab. The receptors were sampled from an adult with an advanced solid tumor such as melanoma, head and neck, liver or kidney cancer. Both conserved end residues are part of each CDR3. The D gene is left open where the match is weak. The size entry is marked missing in some rows and otherwise reads once, few, many or a size class.

V gene	J gene	D gene	clone size	CDR3 DNA	CDR3 protein
TRBV4-3	TRBJ2-1	TRBD2	NA	TGCGCCAGCAGCCAAGATCAAGGCGGGGGGGCCTACAATGAGCAGTTCTTC	CASSQDQGGGAYNEQFF
TRBV11-2	TRBJ1-4	TRBD1	NA	TGTGCCAGCAGCGGAGACAGGGAGAATGAAAAACTGTTTTTT	CASSGDRENEKLFF
TRBV11-3	TRBJ2-1	NA	NA	TGTGCCAGCAGCCCCTTTCCGGGGCTAGGAAGGATGGATGAGCAGTTCTTC	CASSPFPGLGRMDEQFF
TRBV5-1	TRBJ2-7	NA	NA	TGCGCCAGCAGCTTGTACGGCTCCTACGAGCAGTACTTC	CASSLYGSYEQYF
TRBV28	TRBJ1-6	TRBD1	NA	TGTGCCAGCAGTAACAGGGGGCTGAATTCACCCCTCCACTTT	CASSNRGLNSPLHF
TRBV4-3	TRBJ2-1	TRBD2	NA	TGCGCCAGCAGCCAAGCGAGCGGGGGTCTCAACAATGAGCAGTTCTTC	CASSQASGGLNNEQFF
TRBV15	TRBJ1-6	NA	NA	TGTGCCACCAGCAGAGAAGGAGGTGGCTTCTATAATTCACCCCTCCACTTT	CATSREGGGFYNSPLHF
TRBV27	TRBJ2-1	TRBD1	NA	TGTGCCAGCAGTTTATCTCTTCGACAGGGGGTGTATGAGCAGTTCTTC	CASSLSLRQGVYEQFF
TRBV9	TRBJ2-3	NA	NA	TGTGCCAGCAGCGTAGAAGGGCGGCTGGGGGGAGATACGCAGTATTTT	CASSVEGRLGGDTQYF
TRBV25-1	TRBJ2-3	TRBD1	few	TGTGCCAGCAGTGAATGGGGGACAGAGAACACAGATACGCAGTATTTT	CASSEWGTENTDTQYF
TRBV27	TRBJ1-4	NA	NA	TGTGCCAGCAGTTCCATCCAGTTGAGGGTGCCCGAAAAACTGTTTTTT	CASSSIQLRVPEKLFF
TRBV27	TRBJ2-1	NA	NA	TGTGCCAGCAGTTTAGTAGGCCCCGGGTGGGACAATGAGCAGTTCTTC	CASSLVGPGWDNEQFF
TRBV6-1	TRBJ2-7	NA	NA	TGTGCCAGCAGCCTCGGCTACGAGCAGTACTTC	CASSLGYEQYF
TRBV25-1	TRBJ1-4	NA	medium-sized	TGTGCCAGCAGTGGCAACAGTAATAATGAAAAACTGTTTTTT	CASSGNSNNEKLFF
TRBV4-2	TRBJ1-1	NA	NA	TGTGCCAGCAGCCTGACAGTGAACACTGAAGCTTTCTTT	CASSLTVNTEAFF
TRBV7-8	TRBJ1-2	NA	once	TGTGCCAGCAGCTTTTTTTTAGGGGATGGCTACACCTTC	CASSFFLGDGYTF
TRBV30	TRBJ1-5	NA	NA	TGTGCCTGGAGTGTGCATCGGGGGGCGCGTCAGCCCCAGCATTTT	CAWSVHRGARQPQHF
TRBV25-1	TRBJ1-1	NA	medium-sized	TGTGCCAGCAGTGACGATTTTGGGACTGAAGCTTTCTTT	CASSDDFGTEAFF
TRBV2	TRBJ2-7	TRBD1	NA	TGTGCCAGCAGTGACGTGAGGACAGGGGCCCTCTCCTACGAGCAGTACTTC	CASSDVRTGALSYEQYF
TRBV5-6	TRBJ1-4	NA	NA	TGTGCCAGCAGCCAAGGACCGGACGCTGGTGGGGAAAAACTGTTTTTT	CASSQGPDAGGEKLFF
TRBV9	TRBJ1-1	NA	NA	TGTGCCAGCAGCGGGACAGATAAGGTGTTT	CASSGTDKVF
TRBV6-5	TRBJ1-2	NA	NA	TGTGCCAGCAGGACAATAGGGGCGAATGGCTACACCTTC	CASRTIGANGYTF
TRBV18	TRBJ1-2	TRBD1	NA	TGTGCCAGCTCACCGGAGGGGACAGTTAACTACTATGGCTACACCTTC	CASSPEGTVNYYGYTF
TRBV6-4	TRBJ1-5	TRBD1	NA	TGTGCCAGCAGTTCATTGGGACAGGGTAACAATCAGCCCCAGCATTTT	CASSSLGQGNNQPQHF
TRBV9	TRBJ2-3	NA	NA	TGTGCCAGCAGCGCAGACCCTTTTAGCACAGATACGCAGTATTTT	CASSADPFSTDTQYF
TRBV5-6	TRBJ2-4	TRBD2	NA	TGTGCCAGCAGCTGGTGGCAGGGAGGGGAAAACATTCAGTACTTC	CASSWWQGGENIQYF
TRBV5-1	TRBJ1-5	NA	few	TGCGCCAGCAGCTTGGCCGGAGGACAGCCCCAGCATTTT	CASSLAGGQPQHF
TRBV6-5	TRBJ1-2	NA	NA	TGTGCCAGCCAGGACAGATTCTATGGCTACACCTTC	CASQDRFYGYTF
TRBV13	TRBJ1-2	NA	once	TGTGCCAGCAGCCCCTCTGGGGGGCGGGACTATGGCTACACCTTC	CASSPSGGRDYGYTF
TRBV27	TRBJ2-3	NA	NA	TGTGCCAGCAGTTTGTTCTCAGGGGCGGGGACAGATACGCAGTATTTT	CASSLFSGAGTDTQYF
TRBV27	TRBJ2-1	NA	NA	TGTGCCAGCAGTTTATTCCCCCGCTCCTACAATGAGCAGTTCTTC	CASSLFPRSYNEQFF
TRBV6-1	TRBJ2-5	NA	NA	TGTGCCAGCAGTGACGGTTTCGGCATTCAAGAGACCCAGTACTTC	CASSDGFGIQETQYF
TRBV5-6	TRBJ2-7	TRBD1	NA	TGTGCCAGCAGCTTGGGGGACAGCTCCTACGAGCAGTACTTC	CASSLGDSSYEQYF
TRBV6-5	TRBJ1-2	NA	NA	TGTGCCAGCACCGCCGGGGAGGCCTATGGCTACACCTTC	CASTAGEAYGYTF
TRBV27	TRBJ2-3	TRBD1	NA	TGTGCCAGCAGCCTTATCGAAGGGGGCGATACGCAGTATTTT	CASSLIEGGDTQYF
TRBV5-5	TRBJ1-1	NA	NA	TGTGCCAGCAGCCCCATCGGGCTCGCGAACACTGAAGCTTTCTTT	CASSPIGLANTEAFF
TRBV30	TRBJ2-5	TRBD2	NA	TGTGCCTGGAGTACTAGCGCCCAAGAGACCCAGTACTTC	CAWSTSAQETQYF
TRBV7-9	TRBJ2-7	TRBD1	once	TGTGCCAGCAGCCGACAGGGGGCTTACGAGCAGTACTTC	CASSRQGAYEQYF
TRBV5-6	TRBJ1-2	NA	NA	TGTGCCAGCAGCTGGGCGACACAGGGATACTATGGCTACACCTTC	CASSWATQGYYGYTF
TRBV6-5	TRBJ1-2	NA	NA	TGTGCCAGCAGCTCCACAGGGAGCCCCTATGGCTACACCTTC	CASSSTGSPYGYTF
TRBV11-2	TRBJ2-7	TRBD1	NA	TGTGCCAGCAGCCCCTGGACAGGGGGCACCTACGAGCAGTACTTC	CASSPWTGGTYEQYF
TRBV7-3	TRBJ2-7	TRBD2	NA	TGTGCCAGCAGCTTCGGGACTACCGTTTTTTACGAGCAGTACTTC	CASSFGTTVFYEQYF
TRBV27	TRBJ2-1	TRBD1	NA	TGTGCCAGCAGATCCGGGACAGGGCGATACAATGAGCAGTTCTTC	CASRSGTGRYNEQFF
TRBV27	TRBJ1-3	NA	NA	TGTGCCAGCAGTTTATCTGGGCAGGTGAACACCATATATTTT	CASSLSGQVNTIYF